One sample yielded the 5 T cell receptor beta chains listed below, sequenced in a study of identical twins. One entry per CDR3 protein, called by TCRdb with MiXCR from the 5' RACE reads. Of hundreds of thousands of distinct CDR3 sequences in the sample, around 21% were seen once. These data are also associated with another study on T cells expressing NK-cell markers.

The material sequenced was PBMCs. These receptors all come from a woman under 30 in good health.

This clonotype has only a few counts. V usage is TRBV7-2 and J usage is TRBJ1-5; D call uncertain. The germline CDR1 and CDR2 sequences are SGHTA and FQGNSA. Trimming pared 5 bases from V and 7 bases from J, leaving 15 bases between. The CDR3 sequence is 14 residues long. CDR3 amino acids: CASSRKDGGQPQHF. The CDR3 bases are TGTGCCAGCAGCCGAAAGGACGGAGGGCAGCCCCAGCATTTT.

This clonotype was detected only a few times. J is TRBJ1-1 and V is TRBV5-1; D call uncertain. The CDR3 extends over 14 amino acids. Looked up from germline, CDR1 is SGHRS and CDR2 is YFSETQ. V gave up 0 bases and J gave up 1 base, with 7 bases separating them. CDR3 sequence (DNA): TGCGCCAGCAGCTTGGATAATCCGAACACTGAAGCTTTCTTT. This codes for CASSLDNPNTEAFF. The full variable domain, with the rest looked up from reference TRBV5-1 and TRBJ1-1, is KAGVTQTPRYLIKTRGQQVTLSCSPISGHRSVSWYQQTPGQGLQFLFEYFSETQRNKGNFPGRFSGRQFSNSRSEMNVSTLELGDSALYLCASSLDNPNTEAFFGQGTRLTVV.

This clonotype appeared a few times. This sequence joins TRBV7-6 and TRBJ2-1; 9 nucleotides match TRBD2. Germline CDR1 reads SGHVS; CDR2 reads FNYEAQ. The CDR3 covers 17 residues. Unmatched junction bases numbered 14, after V lost 1 base and J lost 10 bases. The DNA for the CDR3 is TGTGCCAGCAGCTTAGGGATGGCTGGCGGGGGGGCCAGCGAGCAGTTCTTC. Its translation is CASSLGMAGGGASEQFF.

This clonotype occurred many times. The chain couples TRBV5-1 to TRBJ2-4; D unclear. The germline V and J ends were trimmed by 0 bases and 0 bases, with 4 bases remaining between them. The germline gives CDR1 SGHRS, CDR2 YFSETQ. This CDR3 region has 14 residues. CDR3 region: CASSLELAKNIQYF. The DNA for the CDR3 is TGCGCCAGCAGCTTGGAACTAGCCAAAAACATTCAGTACTTC.

This clonotype has only a few counts. The CDR3 region is CASSVSFGTATEGRGELFF. The CDR3 DNA is TGTGCCAGCAGCGTAAGCTTTGGGACAGCGACAGAGGGCCGCGGGGAGCTGTTTTTT. This chain connects TRBV11-2 to TRBJ2-2; 7 bases agree with TRBD1. The length of the CDR3 is 19 residues. Germline V gene data show CDR1 as SGHAT and CDR2 as FQNNGV. V trimming: 5 bases; J trimming: 7 bases; junction bases outside the gene matches: 22.